This TCR beta chain emerged from a study of Ad26.COV2.S vaccination and SARS-CoV-2 variants. The CDR3 extends over 14 amino acids. Germline-derived CDR1 and CDR2 are SGHRS and YFSETQ. The V end lost 6 bases, the J end lost 4 bases, and 13 bases lay between the germline ends. Treatment meaning: about 20 received Ad26.COV2.S at low or high dose, single or two shots; 5 received placebo; per-sample allocation not given. After the first vaccine or placebo injection, samples were drawn on day 63. Some clones are missing from TCRdb's copy, which holds only in-frame ones; the method was immunoSEQ multiplex PCR. The data contain about 680,000 clones, roughly nine tenths of them singletons.

Material: peripheral blood, obtained in a trial of Ad26.COV2.S vaccine versus placebo. This chain connects TRBV5-1 to TRBJ1-4; D is ambiguous. This TCR derives from a person aged 18-65 years who received the Ad26.COV2.S COVID-19 vaccine or a placebo. CDR3 protein: CASKIGQSNEKLFF. As DNA, the CDR3 is TGCGCCAGCAAGATTGGGCAGAGTAATGAAAAACTGTTTTTT.